A selection of T cell receptor beta chains follows, all from one sample in a study of blood T cell repertoires in COVID-19. Only in-frame clones appear in the TCRdb table, and some are missing; sequencing was by immunoSEQ multiplex PCR. The table includes 300,000 to 400,000 clones, over 75% detected once. The sequencing sample was made of PBMCs or T cells enriched from blood (not recorded which). The receptors here all came from a woman in her thirties who had recovered from COVID-19. Each CDR3 is given with its conserved first and last residue. The D gene is left open where the match is weak. Size is stated for part of the rows, as once, few or many counts, or as a class when the clone is expanded.

D gene	J gene	V gene	clone size	CDR3 DNA	CDR3 protein
TRBD2	TRBJ2-6	TRBV27	NA	TGTGCCAGCAGGCTGCAACTAGCGGGGGGCCCGTCTGGGGCCAACGTCCTGACTTTC	CASRLQLAGGPSGANVLTF
TRBD1	TRBJ2-6	TRBV18	NA	TGTGCCAGCTCAAAAGGACAGGTCGGGGCCAACGTCCTGACTTTC	CASSKGQVGANVLTF
TRBD1	TRBJ1-2	TRBV19	NA	TGTGCCACCGCACTCCCCGGGACAGGCTATGGCTACACCTTC	CATALPGTGYGYTF
TRBD1	TRBJ2-2	TRBV2	NA	TGTGCCAGCAGTGCAGGGACAGGGGGCACCGGGGAGCTGTTTTTT	CASSAGTGGTGELFF
NA	TRBJ1-1	TRBV28	few	TGTGCCAGCAGCCAGCGATCCGAAGCTTTCTTT	CASSQRSEAFF
TRBD1	TRBJ1-5	TRBV30	NA	TGTGCCTGGAGTACCGATCGGACAGGATCCTATCAGCCCCAGCATTTT	CAWSTDRTGSYQPQHF
NA	TRBJ2-7	TRBV5-6	NA	TGTGCCAGCAGCTTGGTCCAGGGTGCTTACGAGCAGTACTTC	CASSLVQGAYEQYF
NA	TRBJ1-2	TRBV5-1	NA	TGCGCCAGCACACCCGACCCGACAGTCCGAAATGGCTACACCTTC	CASTPDPTVRNGYTF
NA	TRBJ1-6	TRBV15	NA	TGTGCCACCAGCAGAGGCCTGGGGGCGAATTCACCCCTCCACTTT	CATSRGLGANSPLHF
TRBD2	TRBJ2-1	TRBV5-1	NA	TGCGCCAGCAGGGGACTAGCGGGGGGGAATGAGCAGTTCTTC	CASRGLAGGNEQFF
NA	TRBJ1-2	TRBV6-2/TRBV6-3	NA	TGTGCCAGCAGTTACGGGGCAGTTTCGGACTACACCTTC	CASSYGAVSDYTF
TRBD1	TRBJ1-2	TRBV6-2/TRBV6-3	NA	TGTGCCAGCAGTCCCCGTCCACGACAGGGGGGCTACACCTTC	CASSPRPRQGGYTF
TRBD2	TRBJ2-5	TRBV28	once	TGTGCCAGCACCCTGGGGGGGAGAGAGACCCAGTACTTC	CASTLGGRETQYF
NA	TRBJ1-6	TRBV28	NA	TGTGCCAGCAGTACAAACAGGGTCGGGGAATCACCCCTCCACTTT	CASSTNRVGESPLHF
NA	TRBJ1-1	TRBV15	NA	TGTGCCACCAGCTCCAGTAACACTGAAGCTTTCTTT	CATSSSNTEAFF